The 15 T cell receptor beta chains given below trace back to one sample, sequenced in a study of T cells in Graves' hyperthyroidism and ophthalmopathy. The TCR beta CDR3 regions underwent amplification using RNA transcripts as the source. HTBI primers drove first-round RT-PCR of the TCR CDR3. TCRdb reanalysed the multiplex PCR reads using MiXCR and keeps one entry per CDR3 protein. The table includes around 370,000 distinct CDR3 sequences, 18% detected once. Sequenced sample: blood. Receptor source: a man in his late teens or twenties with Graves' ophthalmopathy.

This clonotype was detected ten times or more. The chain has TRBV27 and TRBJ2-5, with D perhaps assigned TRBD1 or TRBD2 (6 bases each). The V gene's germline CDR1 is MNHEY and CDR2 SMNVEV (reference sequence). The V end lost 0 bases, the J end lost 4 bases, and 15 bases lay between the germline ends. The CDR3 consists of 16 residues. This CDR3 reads CASSLSPGASRETQYF. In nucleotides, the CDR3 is TGTGCCAGCAGTTTATCGCCGGGGGCCTCACGAGAGACCCAGTACTTC.

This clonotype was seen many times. The CDR3 here is CSARPGAMNTEAFF. CDR3 DNA sequence: TGCAGTGCTAGACCTGGAGCTATGAACACTGAAGCTTTCTTT. The V call is TRBV20-1, the J call TRBJ1-1; D is unresolved. Between the trimmed V and J ends, which lost 2 bases and 0 bases, there was a span of 10 bases. The CDR3 is 14 amino acids. Germline-derived CDR1 and CDR2 are DFQATT and SNEGSKA (reference sequence).

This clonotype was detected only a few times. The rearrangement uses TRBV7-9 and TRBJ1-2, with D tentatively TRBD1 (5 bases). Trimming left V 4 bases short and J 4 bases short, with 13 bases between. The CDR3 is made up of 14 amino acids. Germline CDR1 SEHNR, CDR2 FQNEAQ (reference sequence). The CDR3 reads CASSSTVGPYGYTF. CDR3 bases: TGTGCCAGCAGCTCTACAGTGGGGCCCTATGGCTACACCTTC.

In DNA, the CDR3 is TGTGCCAGCAGTGAAGCTGGCAGGGGGCTCTCTAGCAATCAGCCCCAGCATTTT. Amino acid sequence: CASSEAGRGLSSNQPQHF. V usage is TRBV2 and J usage is TRBJ1-5; 8 bases match TRBD1. The junction had 7 bases not matched to a gene; V was cut back by 0 bases and J by 0 bases. CDR1 and CDR2 from the germline V gene are SNHLY and FYNNEI. This CDR3 contains 18 residues.

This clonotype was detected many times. CDR3 protein: CAGGFTGGEQYF. The CDR3, as DNA: TGTGCCGGCGGATTTACTGGCGGCGAGCAGTACTTC. V is TRBV2 and J is TRBJ2-7; D is undetermined. The germline V gene has CDR1 SNHLY and CDR2 FYNNEI. The ends were cut back, 11 bases at V and 6 bases at J, with 17 bases in the middle. CDR3 length: 12 residues.

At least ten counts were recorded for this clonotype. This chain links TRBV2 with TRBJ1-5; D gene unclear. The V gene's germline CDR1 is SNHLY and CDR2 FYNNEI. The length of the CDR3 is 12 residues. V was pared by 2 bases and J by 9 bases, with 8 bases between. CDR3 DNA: TGTGCCAGCAGTGAACTCTACTTGCCCCAGCATTTT. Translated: CASSELYLPQHF.

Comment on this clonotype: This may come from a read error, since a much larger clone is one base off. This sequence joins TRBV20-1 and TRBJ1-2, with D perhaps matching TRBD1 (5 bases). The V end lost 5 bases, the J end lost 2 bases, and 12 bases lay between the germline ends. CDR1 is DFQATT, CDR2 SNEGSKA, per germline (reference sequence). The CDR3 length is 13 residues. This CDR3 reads CSAPDMRNYGYTF. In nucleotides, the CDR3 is TGCAGTGCTCCGGACATGAGGAACTATGGCTACACCTTC.

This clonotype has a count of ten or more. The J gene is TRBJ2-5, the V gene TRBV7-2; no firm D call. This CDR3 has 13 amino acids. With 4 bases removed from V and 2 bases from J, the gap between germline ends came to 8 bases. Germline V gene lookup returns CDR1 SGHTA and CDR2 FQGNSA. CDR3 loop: CASSSTLQETQYF. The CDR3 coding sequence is TGTGCCAGCAGCTCCACTCTGCAAGAGACCCAGTACTTC.

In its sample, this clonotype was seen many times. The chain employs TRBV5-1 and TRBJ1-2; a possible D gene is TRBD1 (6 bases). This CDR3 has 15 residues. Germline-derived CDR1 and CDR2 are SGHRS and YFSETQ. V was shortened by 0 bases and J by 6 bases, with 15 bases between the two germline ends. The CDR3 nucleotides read TGCGCCAGCAGCTTGGGAATAACAGGGACCGATGGCTACACCTTC. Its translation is CASSLGITGTDGYTF.

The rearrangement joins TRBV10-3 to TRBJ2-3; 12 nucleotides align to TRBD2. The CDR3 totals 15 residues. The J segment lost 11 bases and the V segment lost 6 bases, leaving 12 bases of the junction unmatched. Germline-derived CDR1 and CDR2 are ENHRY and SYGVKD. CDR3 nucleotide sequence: TGTGCCATCAGGACTAGCGGGGGAAGGACAGACAGGCAGTATTTT. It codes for CAIRTSGGRTDRQYF.

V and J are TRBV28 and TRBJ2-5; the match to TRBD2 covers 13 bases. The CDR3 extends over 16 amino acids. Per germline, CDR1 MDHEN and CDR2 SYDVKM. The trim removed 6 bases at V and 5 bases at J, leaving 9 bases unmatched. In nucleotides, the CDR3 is TGTGCCAGCAGAACGCCGGGACTAGCGGGACTCGAGACCCAGTACTTC. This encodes CASRTPGLAGLETQYF.

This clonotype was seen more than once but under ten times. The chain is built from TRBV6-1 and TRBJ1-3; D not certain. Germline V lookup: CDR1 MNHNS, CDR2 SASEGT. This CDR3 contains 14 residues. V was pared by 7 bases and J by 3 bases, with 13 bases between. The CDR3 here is CASMRAIGGNTIYF. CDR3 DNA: TGTGCCAGCATGAGGGCAATCGGTGGAAACACCATATATTTT.

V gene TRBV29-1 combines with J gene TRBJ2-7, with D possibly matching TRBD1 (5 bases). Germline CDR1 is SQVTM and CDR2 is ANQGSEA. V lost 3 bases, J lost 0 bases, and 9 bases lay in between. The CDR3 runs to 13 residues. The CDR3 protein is CSVDDSSSYEQYF. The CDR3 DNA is TGCAGCGTTGACGACAGCAGCTCCTACGAGCAGTACTTC.

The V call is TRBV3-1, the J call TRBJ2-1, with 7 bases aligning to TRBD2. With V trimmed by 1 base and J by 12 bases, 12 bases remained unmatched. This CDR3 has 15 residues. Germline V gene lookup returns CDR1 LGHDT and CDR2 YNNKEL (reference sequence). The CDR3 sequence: CASSQGAGPLAGQFF. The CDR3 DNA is TGTGCCAGCAGCCAAGGAGCGGGGCCCCTGGCGGGGCAGTTCTTC.

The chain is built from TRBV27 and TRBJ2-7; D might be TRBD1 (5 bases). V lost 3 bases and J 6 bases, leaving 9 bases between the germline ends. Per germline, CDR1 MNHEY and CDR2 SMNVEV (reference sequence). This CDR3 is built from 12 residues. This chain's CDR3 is CASSFQGSEQYF. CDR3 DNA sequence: TGTGCCAGCAGTTTTCAGGGAAGCGAGCAGTACTTC.